These T cell receptor beta chains were read from a single sample in a study of graft-versus-host responses after intestinal transplantation. Generated by immunoSEQ multiplex PCR, the TCRdb table keeps only in-frame clones and is missing some. The data show about 47,000 clones, roughly 91% seen once. The sample in question was PBMCs, obtained roughly 860 days after a first intestinal transplant, on the day of a second. The receptors were sampled from a human patient who received an intestinal transplant, so some T cells may come from the graft donor. Each CDR3 is given with its conserved first and last residue. Fields, in order: V gene, clone size, D gene, J gene, CDR3 DNA, CDR3 protein. D genes are given only for firm matches. Size tells how often a clone was seen (once, few, many) or the class of an expanded clone, and some rows leave it out.

TRBV7-2	.	TRBD2	TRBJ2-7	TGTGCCAGCAGCCAGGGACTAGCGGGAGAAACACACTTC	CASSQGLAGETHF
TRBV27	.	.	TRBJ1-2	TGTGCCAGCAGTTCTGGAGGAGGGGGACGTGGCTACACCTTC	CASSSGGGGRGYTF
TRBV5-1	.	.	TRBJ2-5	TGCGCCAGCAGCTTCCAAGAGACCCAGTACTTC	CASSFQETQYF
TRBV6-1	.	.	TRBJ2-5	TGTGCCAGTACCATGTGGAGAAAAGAGACCCAGTACTTC	CASTMWRKETQYF
TRBV30	.	.	TRBJ2-2	TGTGCCTGGAGTGACGGTTGGAACACCGGGGAGCTGTTTTTT	CAWSDGWNTGELFF
TRBV5-1	.	.	TRBJ2-2	TGCGCCAGCAGCCTTGAGGGCGAGACCGGGGAGCTGTTTTTT	CASSLEGETGELFF
TRBV27	once	TRBD2	TRBJ2-3	TGTGCCAGCAGTTTTAGCGGGACCATCTCATCGCAGTATTTT	CASSFSGTISSQYF
TRBV5-1	once	.	TRBJ2-5	TGCGCCAGCAGCTTGGTGCCTACGATACAAGAGACCCAGTACTTC	CASSLVPTIQETQYF
TRBV11-2	.	.	TRBJ2-1	TGTGCCAGCAACCCCGAGTTGCGCAATGAGCAGTTCTTC	CASNPELRNEQFF
TRBV6-1	.	.	TRBJ2-7	TGTGCCACTAGTGCAGATCCCGGCTACGAGCAGTACTTC	CATSADPGYEQYF
TRBV11-2	.	TRBD1	TRBJ1-1	TGTGCCAGCAGCTTACTGCCGGGACAGGGGTGGGTTGAAGCTTTCTTT	CASSLLPGQGWVEAFF
TRBV4-1	.	.	TRBJ2-7	TGCGCCAGCAGTCCGCGGGACCCTAGCTCCTACGAGCAGTACTTC	CASSPRDPSSYEQYF
TRBV7-9	.	.	TRBJ2-7	TGTGCCAGCAGGGCAGGGTTTTCCTACGAGCAGTACTTC	CASRAGFSYEQYF
TRBV11-2	once	TRBD2	TRBJ2-1	TGTGCCAGCAGCTTACTAGCGGGAGGGCAGGATGAGCAGTTCTTC	CASSLLAGGQDEQFF
TRBV4-1	.	.	TRBJ2-6	TGCGCCAGCAGCCAAGAACCCGGGAACTCTGGGGCCAACGTCCTGACTTTC	CASSQEPGNSGANVLTF
TRBV28	.	.	TRBJ2-2	TGTGCCAGCAGTCCGACAGACGGCCCTAGAGGGGAGCTGTTTTTT	CASSPTDGPRGELFF
TRBV30	.	.	TRBJ1-1	TGTGCCTGGACTGTGGCGTTCGCTGAAGCTTTCTTT	CAWTVAFAEAFF
TRBV6-4	.	.	TRBJ1-6	TGTGCCAGCAGTGACTCAGGGGGTAATTCACCCCTCCACTTT	CASSDSGGNSPLHF
TRBV7-9	.	.	TRBJ2-7	TGTGCCAGCAGCCAAAGGGCGGGGACCGAGCAGTACTTC	CASSQRAGTEQYF
TRBV6-1	once	.	TRBJ1-2	TGTGCCAGCAGTATCAGAGCTAACTATGGCTACACCTTC	CASSIRANYGYTF
TRBV27	.	TRBD1	TRBJ1-6	TGTGCCAGCAGTTCTCCGGGACAGGAGTACGGTTCACCCCTCCACTTT	CASSSPGQEYGSPLHF
TRBV19	.	.	TRBJ1-1	TGTGCCAGTAAGGTATGGGCCATGAACACTGAAGCTTTCTTT	CASKVWAMNTEAFF
TRBV28	.	TRBD1	TRBJ1-5	TGTGCCAGCAGTTACAGGGGGCCTCAGCCCCAGCATTTT	CASSYRGPQPQHF
TRBV4-2	.	TRBD2	TRBJ2-7	TGTGCCACCGGAGGGGTCGAGACTAGCGGGAGTTTTGTAGTGTACTTC	CATGGVETSGSFVVYF
TRBV11-2	.	.	TRBJ1-1	TGTGCCAGCAGCTTAGCTCGGATGAACACTGAAGCTTTCTTT	CASSLARMNTEAFF
TRBV11-3	.	.	TRBJ2-5	TGTGCCAGCAGCCAAGGGAGACAAGAGACCCAGTACTTC	CASSQGRQETQYF
TRBV27	.	TRBD1	TRBJ2-7	TGTGCCAGCAGTTTACAGGGGGACATCCTCTACGAGCAGTACTTC	CASSLQGDILYEQYF
TRBV28	.	TRBD2	TRBJ2-3	TGTGCCAGCAGTGGGGAGGGTACCTTGAAAGATACGCAGTATTTT	CASSGEGTLKDTQYF
TRBV4-1	.	TRBD1	TRBJ2-5	TGCGCCAGCAGCCAATACGGACAGGGCGAGACCCAGTACTTC	CASSQYGQGETQYF
TRBV28	.	.	TRBJ1-4	TGTGCCAGCAGAAGTAATGAAAAACTGTTTTTT	CASRSNEKLFF
TRBV5-8	.	TRBD2	TRBJ2-1	TGTGCCAGCAGCTCGGGACTAGCGGGATCTTACAATGAGCAGTTCTTC	CASSSGLAGSYNEQFF
TRBV28	.	TRBD1	TRBJ2-7	TGTGCCAGCAACCCGGGACAGTCCTACGAGCAGTACTTC	CASNPGQSYEQYF
TRBV10-2	.	TRBD2	TRBJ2-7	TGCGCCAGCATCGGCGGGACTAGCGGATACGAGCAGTACTTC	CASIGGTSGYEQYF
TRBV9	once	.	TRBJ2-3	TGTGCCAGTTCGAGACACGGGAGCGGGCAGATCACAGATACGCAGTATTTT	CASSRHGSGQITDTQYF
TRBV19	.	.	TRBJ2-7	TGTGCCAGTAGTATAGATCAGCTTCAATCCTACGAGCAGTACTTC	CASSIDQLQSYEQYF
TRBV15	.	TRBD1	TRBJ1-2	TGTGCCACCAGCCTGACAGGGGAGCAAGGCTACACCTTC	CATSLTGEQGYTF
TRBV27	.	.	TRBJ1-2	TGTGCCAGCAGTTCGACCAGCAACAACTATGGCTACACCTTC	CASSSTSNNYGYTF
TRBV9	.	.	TRBJ1-1	TGTGCCAGCAGCGTAGTGTCAGGGGCCCAAGCTAGGGCTTTCTTT	CASSVVSGAQARAFF
TRBV6-1	.	TRBD1	TRBJ1-2	TGTGCCAGCAGTGAAGGGGACAGGAACTATGGCTACACCTTC	CASSEGDRNYGYTF
TRBV20-1	.	.	TRBJ2-7	TGCAGTGCTAGACCAGAAATCGAGCAGTACTTC	CSARPEIEQYF
TRBV18	.	.	TRBJ2-1	TGTGCCAGCTCACGCGACGGTAATGAGCAGTTCTTC	CASSRDGNEQFF
TRBV7-9	.	.	TRBJ1-1	TGTGCCAGCAGCTTACACAGGATGAACACTGAAGCTTTCTTT	CASSLHRMNTEAFF
TRBV18	.	.	TRBJ1-1	TGTGCCAGCTCACCAAGGTTCCGGAACTGGAACACTGAAGCTTTCTTT	CASSPRFRNWNTEAFF
TRBV27	.	.	TRBJ2-7	TGTGCCAGCAGTCCCCTCCTTACTAGCTCCGAGCAGTACTTC	CASSPLLTSSEQYF
TRBV6-5	.	.	TRBJ2-7	TGTGCCAGCAGTTACCGACAGGCCTCAAGCTACGAGCAGTACTTC	CASSYRQASSYEQYF
TRBV6-5	.	TRBD1	TRBJ1-1	TGTGCCAGCAGCGAGGCGACAGGGACCACTGAAGCTTTCTTT	CASSEATGTTEAFF
TRBV7-9	once	.	TRBJ2-1	TGTGCCAGCAGCTCCGGAACGGGGCCCCCCTTGGGGAATGAGCAGTTCTTC	CASSSGTGPPLGNEQFF
TRBV9	.	.	TRBJ1-5	TGTGCCAGCAGCGTAGATCAGCACCAGCCCCAGCATTTT	CASSVDQHQPQHF
TRBV6-5	.	.	TRBJ2-2	TGTGCCAGCAGGGGACTCCAGTCCAACACCGGGGAGCTGTTTTTT	CASRGLQSNTGELFF
TRBV9	.	TRBD1	TRBJ1-3	TGTGCCAGCAGCTTCCGGGACAGGGCTTTTGGAAACACCATATATTTT	CASSFRDRAFGNTIYF
TRBV2	.	.	TRBJ2-2	TGTGCCACCACAGGGACTGGCGGGGAGCTGTTTTTT	CATTGTGGELFF
TRBV6-1	.	.	TRBJ1-6	TGTGCCAGCAGTGAAGCGCGTATAGCAATAAATAATTCACCCCTCCACTTT	CASSEARIAINNSPLHF
TRBV10-1	.	.	TRBJ2-3	TGCGCCAGCAGTGAGCCGCAGGGGTATACGCAGTATTTT	CASSEPQGYTQYF
TRBV18	.	.	TRBJ2-7	TGTGCCAGCTCACCAGGTAGCGGTAGTGGGGAGCAGTACTTC	CASSPGSGSGEQYF
TRBV18	.	.	TRBJ2-1	TGTGCCAGCTCAGAACAGGGCTTCACCGTTAATGAGCAGTTCTTC	CASSEQGFTVNEQFF
TRBV18	.	.	TRBJ2-7	TGTGCCAGCTCACCACCCTCGGGATTGGTCTCCGAGCAGTACTTC	CASSPPSGLVSEQYF
TRBV6-1	.	.	TRBJ2-7	TGTGCCAGCAACCGGCCCTCCTACGAGCAGTACTTC	CASNRPSYEQYF
TRBV13	.	.	TRBJ2-3	TGTGCCAGCAGCGCCGGAGGTTCTTGGGCAGATACGCAGTATTTT	CASSAGGSWADTQYF
TRBV6-5	.	.	TRBJ2-2	TGTGCCAGCACCAATGGAGGGGACAACACCGGGGAGCTGTTTTTT	CASTNGGDNTGELFF
TRBV28	.	TRBD2	TRBJ2-1	TGTGCCAGCAGCCGAGCGGGAGGGATCTACAATGAGCAGTTCTTC	CASSRAGGIYNEQFF